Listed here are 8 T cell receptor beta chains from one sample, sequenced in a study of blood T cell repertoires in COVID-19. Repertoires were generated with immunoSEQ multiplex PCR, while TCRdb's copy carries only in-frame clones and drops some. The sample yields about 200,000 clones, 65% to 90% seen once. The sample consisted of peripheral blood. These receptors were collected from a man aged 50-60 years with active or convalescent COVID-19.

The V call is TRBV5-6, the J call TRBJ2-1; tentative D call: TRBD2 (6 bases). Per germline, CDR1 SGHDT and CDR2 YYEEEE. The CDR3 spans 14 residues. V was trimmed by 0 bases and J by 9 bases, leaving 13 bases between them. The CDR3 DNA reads TGTGCCAGCAGCTTGGTGACTAGTAGGCGTGAGCAGTTCTTC. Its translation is CASSLVTSRREQFF.

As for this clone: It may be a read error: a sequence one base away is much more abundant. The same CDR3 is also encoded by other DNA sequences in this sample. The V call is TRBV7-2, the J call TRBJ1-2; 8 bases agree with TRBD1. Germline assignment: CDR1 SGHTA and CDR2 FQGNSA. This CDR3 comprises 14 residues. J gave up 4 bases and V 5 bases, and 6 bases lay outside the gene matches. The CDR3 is CASSPGQVSYGYTF. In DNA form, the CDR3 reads TGTGCCAGCAGCCCGGGACAGGTTAGCTATGGCTACACCTTC.

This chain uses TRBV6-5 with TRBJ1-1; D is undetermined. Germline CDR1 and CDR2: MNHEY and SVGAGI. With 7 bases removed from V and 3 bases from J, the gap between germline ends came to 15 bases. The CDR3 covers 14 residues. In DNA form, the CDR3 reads TGTGCCAGCAATACGCGGTCCCTCGACACTGAAGCTTTCTTT. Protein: CASNTRSLDTEAFF.

The CDR3 DNA sequence: TGTGCCAGCAGCTTACGACAGCCGAACACTGAAGCTTTCTTT. This gives the protein CASSLRQPNTEAFF. This chain connects TRBV7-2 to TRBJ1-1; possibly TRBD1 for D (5 bases). CDR3 length: 14 residues. The germline V gene has CDR1 SGHTA and CDR2 FQGNSA. Trimming took off 2 bases at V and 1 base at J, with 8 bases between the two ends.

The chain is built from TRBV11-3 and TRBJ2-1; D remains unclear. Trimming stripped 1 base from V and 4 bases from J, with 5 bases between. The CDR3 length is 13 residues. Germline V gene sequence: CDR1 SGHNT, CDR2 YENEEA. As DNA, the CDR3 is TGTGCCAGCAGCTTAGGTCCGTACAATGAGCAGTTCTTC. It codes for CASSLGPYNEQFF.

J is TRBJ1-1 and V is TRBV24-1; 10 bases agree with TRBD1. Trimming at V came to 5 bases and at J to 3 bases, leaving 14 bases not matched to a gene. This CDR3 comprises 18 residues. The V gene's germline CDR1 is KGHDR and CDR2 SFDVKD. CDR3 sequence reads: CATSGPDRGRAGDTEAFF. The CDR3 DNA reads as TGTGCCACCAGTGGCCCCGACAGGGGGCGTGCCGGGGACACTGAAGCTTTCTTT.

CDR3 sequence: CASSFNRVGYGYTF. The CDR3 DNA sequence: TGTGCCAGCAGCTTTAACAGGGTGGGCTATGGCTACACCTTC. The chain employs TRBV7-2 and TRBJ1-2; possibly TRBD1 for D (6 bases). Trimming cost V 3 bases and J 4 bases, with 12 bases left between them. This CDR3 has 14 residues. In germline, CDR1 is SGHTA, CDR2 FQGNSA.

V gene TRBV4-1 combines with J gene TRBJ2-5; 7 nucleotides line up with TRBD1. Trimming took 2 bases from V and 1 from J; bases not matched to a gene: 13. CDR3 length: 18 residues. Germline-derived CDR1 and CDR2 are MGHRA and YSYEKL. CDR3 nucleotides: TGCGCCAGCAGCCAATCCATACAGGGGTTCTCCCCCCAAGAGACCCAGTACTTC. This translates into CASSQSIQGFSPQETQYF.